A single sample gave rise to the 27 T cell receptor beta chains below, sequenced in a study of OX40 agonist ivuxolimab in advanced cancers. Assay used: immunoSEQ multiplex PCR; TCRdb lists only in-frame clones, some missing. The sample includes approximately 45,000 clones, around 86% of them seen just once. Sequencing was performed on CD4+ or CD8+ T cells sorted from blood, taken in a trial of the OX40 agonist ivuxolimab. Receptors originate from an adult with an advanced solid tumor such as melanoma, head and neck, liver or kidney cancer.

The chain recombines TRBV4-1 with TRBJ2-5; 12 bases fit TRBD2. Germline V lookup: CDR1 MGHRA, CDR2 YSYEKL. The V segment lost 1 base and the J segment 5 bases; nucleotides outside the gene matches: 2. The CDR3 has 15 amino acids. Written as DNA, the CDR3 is TGCGCCAGCAGCCAAGGGACTAGCGGGATGGAGACCCAGTACTTC. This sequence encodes CASSQGTSGMETQYF.

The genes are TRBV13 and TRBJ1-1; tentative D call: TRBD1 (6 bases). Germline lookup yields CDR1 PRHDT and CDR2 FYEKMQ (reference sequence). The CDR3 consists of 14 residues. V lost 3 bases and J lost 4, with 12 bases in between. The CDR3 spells CASSFETGATEAFF. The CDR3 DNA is TGTGCCAGCAGCTTCGAGACGGGGGCCACTGAAGCTTTCTTT.

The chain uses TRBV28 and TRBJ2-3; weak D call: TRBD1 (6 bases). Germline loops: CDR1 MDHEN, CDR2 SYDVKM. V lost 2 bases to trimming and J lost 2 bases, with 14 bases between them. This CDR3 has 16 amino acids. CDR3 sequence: CASSLPGTPYTDTQYF. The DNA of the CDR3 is TGTGCCAGCAGTTTACCTGGGACACCCTACACAGATACGCAGTATTTT.

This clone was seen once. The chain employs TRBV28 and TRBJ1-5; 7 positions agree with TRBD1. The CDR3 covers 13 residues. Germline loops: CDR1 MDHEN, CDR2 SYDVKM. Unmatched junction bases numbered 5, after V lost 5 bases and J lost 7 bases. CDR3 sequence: CASSKTGIQPQHF. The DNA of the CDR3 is TGTGCCAGCAGTAAGACAGGGATCCAGCCCCAGCATTTT.

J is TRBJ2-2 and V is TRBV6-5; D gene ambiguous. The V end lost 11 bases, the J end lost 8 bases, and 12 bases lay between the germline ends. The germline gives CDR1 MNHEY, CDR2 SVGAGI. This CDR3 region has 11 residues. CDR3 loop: CACLGRGELFF. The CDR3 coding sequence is TGTGCCTGCCTGGGTAGGGGGGAGCTGTTTTTT.

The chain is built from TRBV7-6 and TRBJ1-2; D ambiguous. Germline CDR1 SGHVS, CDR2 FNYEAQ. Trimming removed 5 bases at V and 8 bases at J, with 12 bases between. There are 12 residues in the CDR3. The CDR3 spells CASSTPYGGYTF. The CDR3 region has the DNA TGTGCCAGCAGCACACCCTATGGCGGCTACACCTTC.

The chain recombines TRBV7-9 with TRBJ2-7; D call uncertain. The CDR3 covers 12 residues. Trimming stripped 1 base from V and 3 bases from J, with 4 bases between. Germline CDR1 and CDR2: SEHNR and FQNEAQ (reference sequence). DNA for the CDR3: TGTGCCAGCAGCTTAGATAACTACGAGCAGTACTTC. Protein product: CASSLDNYEQYF.

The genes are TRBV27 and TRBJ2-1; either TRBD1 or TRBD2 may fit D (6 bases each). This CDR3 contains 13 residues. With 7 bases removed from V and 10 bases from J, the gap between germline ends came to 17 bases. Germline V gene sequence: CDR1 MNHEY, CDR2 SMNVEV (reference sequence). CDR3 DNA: TGTGCCAGCAACGAGGGGGGTTTCTCGGAGCAGTTCTTC. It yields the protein CASNEGGFSEQFF.

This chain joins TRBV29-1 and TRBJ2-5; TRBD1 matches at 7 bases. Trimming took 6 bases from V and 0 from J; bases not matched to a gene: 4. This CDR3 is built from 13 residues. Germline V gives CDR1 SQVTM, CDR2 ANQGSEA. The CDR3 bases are TGCAGCGTCCCCGACAGGGACCAAGAGACCCAGTACTTC. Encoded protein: CSVPDRDQETQYF.

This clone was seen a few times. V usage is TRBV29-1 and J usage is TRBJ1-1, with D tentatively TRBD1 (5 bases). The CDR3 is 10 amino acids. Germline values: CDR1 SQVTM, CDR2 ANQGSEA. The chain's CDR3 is CRAGGTEAFF. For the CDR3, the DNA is TGCAGAGCCGGGGGGACTGAAGCTTTCTTT.

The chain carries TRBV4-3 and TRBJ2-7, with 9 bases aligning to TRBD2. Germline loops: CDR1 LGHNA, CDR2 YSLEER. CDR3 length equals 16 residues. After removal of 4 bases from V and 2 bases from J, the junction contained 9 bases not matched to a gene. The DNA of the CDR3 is TGCGCCAGCAGCCCTCGGTTAGCGGGAGCCCCCTACGAGCAGTACTTC. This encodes CASSPRLAGAPYEQYF.

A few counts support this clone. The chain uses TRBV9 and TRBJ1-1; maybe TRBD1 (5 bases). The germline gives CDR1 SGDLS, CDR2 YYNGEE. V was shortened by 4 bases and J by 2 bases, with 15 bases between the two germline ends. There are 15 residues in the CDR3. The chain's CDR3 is CASSSSTTANTEAFF. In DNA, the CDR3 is TGTGCCAGCAGCTCCTCGACGACAGCCAACACTGAAGCTTTCTTT.

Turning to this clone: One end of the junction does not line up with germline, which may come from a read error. The CDR3 is CASSIGGVGAKNIQYF. CDR3 nucleotides: TGTGCCAGTAGCATAGGGGGGGTTGGAGCCAAAAACATTCAGTACTTC. This chain connects TRBV19 to TRBJ2-4, with TRBD2 as a possible D gene (7 bases). This CDR3 has 16 residues. Per the germline V gene, CDR1 is LNHDA and CDR2 is SQIVND (reference sequence).

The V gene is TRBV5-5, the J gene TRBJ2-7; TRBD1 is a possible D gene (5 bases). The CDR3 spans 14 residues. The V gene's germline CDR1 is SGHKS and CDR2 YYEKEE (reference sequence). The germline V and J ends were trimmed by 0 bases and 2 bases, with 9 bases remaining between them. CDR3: CASSLARGTYEQYF. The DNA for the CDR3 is TGTGCCAGCAGCTTGGCTAGGGGCACCTACGAGCAGTACTTC.

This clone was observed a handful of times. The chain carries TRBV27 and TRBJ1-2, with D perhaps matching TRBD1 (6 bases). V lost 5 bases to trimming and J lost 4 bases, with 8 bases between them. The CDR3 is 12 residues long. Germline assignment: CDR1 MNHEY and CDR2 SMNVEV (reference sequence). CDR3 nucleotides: TGTGCCAGCAGTAGAGGGGGCTATGGCTACACCTTC. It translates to CASSRGGYGYTF.

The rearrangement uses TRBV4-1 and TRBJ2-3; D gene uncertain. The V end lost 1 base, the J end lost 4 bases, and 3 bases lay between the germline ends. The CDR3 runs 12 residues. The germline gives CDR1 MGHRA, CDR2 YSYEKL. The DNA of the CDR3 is TGCGCCAGCAGCCAAGGTTCAGATACGCAGTATTTT. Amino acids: CASSQGSDTQYF.

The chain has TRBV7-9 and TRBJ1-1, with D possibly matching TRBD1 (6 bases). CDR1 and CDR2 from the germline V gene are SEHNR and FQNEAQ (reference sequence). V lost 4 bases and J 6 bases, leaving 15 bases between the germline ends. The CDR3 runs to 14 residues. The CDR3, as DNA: TGTGCCAGCAGCTCAAACACGGGACAACCTGAAGCTTTCTTT. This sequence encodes CASSSNTGQPEAFF.

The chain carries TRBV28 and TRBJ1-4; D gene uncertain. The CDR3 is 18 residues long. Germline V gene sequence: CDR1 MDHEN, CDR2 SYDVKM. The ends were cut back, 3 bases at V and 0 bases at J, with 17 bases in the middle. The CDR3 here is CASSLTRYRDTTNEKLFF. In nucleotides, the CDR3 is TGTGCCAGCAGTTTGACCCGGTACAGAGACACAACTAATGAAAAACTGTTTTTT.

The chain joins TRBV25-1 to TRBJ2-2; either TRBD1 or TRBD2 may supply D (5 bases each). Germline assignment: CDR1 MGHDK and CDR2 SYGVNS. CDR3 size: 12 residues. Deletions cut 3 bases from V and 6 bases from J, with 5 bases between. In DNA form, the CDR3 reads TGTGCCAGCAGTGAGGGGGCCGGGGAGCTGTTTTTT. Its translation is CASSEGAGELFF.

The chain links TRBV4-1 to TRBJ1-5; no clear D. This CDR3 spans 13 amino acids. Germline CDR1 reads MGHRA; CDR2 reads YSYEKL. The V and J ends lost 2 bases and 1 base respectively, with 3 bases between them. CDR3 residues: CASSQRSNQPQHF. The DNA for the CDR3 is TGCGCCAGCAGCCAACGGAGCAATCAGCCCCAGCATTTT.

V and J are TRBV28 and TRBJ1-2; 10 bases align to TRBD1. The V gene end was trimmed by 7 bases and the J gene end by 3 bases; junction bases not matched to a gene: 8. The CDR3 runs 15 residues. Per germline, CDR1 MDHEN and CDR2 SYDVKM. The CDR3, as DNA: TGTGCCAGCATACTAGTGACAGGGGGCGACTATGGCTACACCTTC. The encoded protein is CASILVTGGDYGYTF.

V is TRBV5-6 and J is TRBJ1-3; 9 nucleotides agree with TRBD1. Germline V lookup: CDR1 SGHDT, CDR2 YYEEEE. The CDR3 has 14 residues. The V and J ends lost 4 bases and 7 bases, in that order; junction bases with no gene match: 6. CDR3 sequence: CASSRGQGQNTIYF. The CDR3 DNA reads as TGTGCCAGCAGCAGAGGACAGGGGCAGAACACCATATATTTT.

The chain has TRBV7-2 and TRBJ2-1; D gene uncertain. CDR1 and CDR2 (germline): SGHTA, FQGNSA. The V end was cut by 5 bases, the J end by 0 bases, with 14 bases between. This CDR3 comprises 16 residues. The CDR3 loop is CASSRVVESSYNEQFF. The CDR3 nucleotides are TGTGCCAGCAGCCGGGTGGTCGAGAGCTCCTACAATGAGCAGTTCTTC. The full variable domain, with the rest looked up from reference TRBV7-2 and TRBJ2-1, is GAGVSQSPSNKVTEKGKDVELRCDPISGHTALYWYRQSLGQGLEFLIYFQGNSAPDKSGLPSDRFSAERTGGSVSTLTIQRTQQEDSAVYLCASSRVVESSYNEQFFGPGTRLTVL.

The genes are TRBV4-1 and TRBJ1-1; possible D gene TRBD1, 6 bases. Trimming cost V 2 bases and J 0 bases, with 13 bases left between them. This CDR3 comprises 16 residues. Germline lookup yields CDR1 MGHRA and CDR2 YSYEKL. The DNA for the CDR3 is TGCGCCAGCAGCCAATATCCGGACAGTTTGAACACTGAAGCTTTCTTT. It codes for CASSQYPDSLNTEAFF.

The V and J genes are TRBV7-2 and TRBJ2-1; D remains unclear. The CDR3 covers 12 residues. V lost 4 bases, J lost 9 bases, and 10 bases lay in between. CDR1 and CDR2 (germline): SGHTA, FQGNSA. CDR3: CASSSGVFEQFF. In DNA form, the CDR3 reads TGTGCCAGCAGCTCCGGAGTTTTTGAGCAGTTCTTC.

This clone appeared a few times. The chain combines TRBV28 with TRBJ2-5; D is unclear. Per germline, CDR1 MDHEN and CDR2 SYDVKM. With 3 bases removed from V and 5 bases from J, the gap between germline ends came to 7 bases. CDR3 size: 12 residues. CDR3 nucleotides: TGTGCCAGCAGTTTTTCCCTTGAGACCCAGTACTTC. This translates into CASSFSLETQYF.

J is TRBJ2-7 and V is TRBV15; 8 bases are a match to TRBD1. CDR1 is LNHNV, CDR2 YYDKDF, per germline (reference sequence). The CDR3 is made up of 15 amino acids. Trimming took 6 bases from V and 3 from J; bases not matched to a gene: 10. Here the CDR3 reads CATRDPTGGNYEQYF. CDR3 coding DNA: TGTGCCACCAGAGACCCCACAGGGGGGAACTACGAGCAGTACTTC. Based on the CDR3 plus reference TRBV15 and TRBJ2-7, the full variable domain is DAMVIQNPRYQVTQFGKPVTLSCSQTLNHNVMYWYQQKSSQAPKLLFHYYDKDFNNEADTPDNFQSRRPNTSFCFLDIRSPGLGDTAMYLCATRDPTGGNYEQYFGPGTRLTVT.